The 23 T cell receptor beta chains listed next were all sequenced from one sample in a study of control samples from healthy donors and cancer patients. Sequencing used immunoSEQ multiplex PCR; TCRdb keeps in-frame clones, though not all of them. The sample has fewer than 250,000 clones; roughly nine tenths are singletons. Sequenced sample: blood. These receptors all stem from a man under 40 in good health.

CDR3 in DNA: TGTGCCAGCAGGTCGACCCTACAGGGCAATCAGCCCCAGCATTTT. Protein product: CASRSTLQGNQPQHF. V is TRBV6-5 and J is TRBJ1-5, with a possible D match to TRBD1 (5 bases). The CDR3 runs to 15 residues. Trimming shortened V by 6 bases and J by 2 bases, and 14 bases separated the two germline ends. Germline CDR1 MNHEY, CDR2 SVGAGI.

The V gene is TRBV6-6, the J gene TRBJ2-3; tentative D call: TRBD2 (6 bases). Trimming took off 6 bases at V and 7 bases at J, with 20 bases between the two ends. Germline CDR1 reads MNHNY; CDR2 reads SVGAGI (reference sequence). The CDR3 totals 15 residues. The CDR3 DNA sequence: TGTGCCAGCAGCGCGGGGCCGTACCAAGCAAATACGCAGTATTTT. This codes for CASSAGPYQANTQYF.

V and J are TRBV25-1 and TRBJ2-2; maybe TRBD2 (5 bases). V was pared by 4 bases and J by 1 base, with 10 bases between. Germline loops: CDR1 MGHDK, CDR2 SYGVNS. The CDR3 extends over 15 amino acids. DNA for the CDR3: TGTGCCAGCAGTGGCGTCGGGAAGAACACCGGGGAGCTGTTTTTT. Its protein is CASSGVGKNTGELFF.

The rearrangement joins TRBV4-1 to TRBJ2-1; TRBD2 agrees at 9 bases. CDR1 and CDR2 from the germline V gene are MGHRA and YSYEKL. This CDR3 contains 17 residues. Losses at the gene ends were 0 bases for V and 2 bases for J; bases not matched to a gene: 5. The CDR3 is CASSQEIGLATYNEQFF. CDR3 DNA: TGCGCCAGCAGCCAAGAGATAGGACTAGCGACCTACAATGAGCAGTTCTTC.

The CDR3 nucleotides are TGTGCCAGCAGGGGACAGGGGGCCTCTGGAAACACCATATATTTT. Its protein is CASRGQGASGNTIYF. The chain is built from TRBV2 and TRBJ1-3; 12 bases match TRBD1. V was clipped by 6 bases and J by 0 bases; unmatched bases: 0. CDR1 is SNHLY, CDR2 FYNNEI, per germline. The CDR3 covers 15 residues.

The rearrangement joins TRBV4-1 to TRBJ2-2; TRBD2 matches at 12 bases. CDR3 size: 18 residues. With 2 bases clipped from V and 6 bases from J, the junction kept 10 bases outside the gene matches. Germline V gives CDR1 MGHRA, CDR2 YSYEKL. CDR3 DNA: TGCGCCAGCAGCCAACTGACTAGCGGGGGCCCGAGGGCCGGGGAGCTGTTTTTT. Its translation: CASSQLTSGGPRAGELFF.

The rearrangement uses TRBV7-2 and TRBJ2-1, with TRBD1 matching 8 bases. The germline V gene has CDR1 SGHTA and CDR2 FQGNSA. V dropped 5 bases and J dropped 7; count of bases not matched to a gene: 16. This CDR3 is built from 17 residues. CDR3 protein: CASSPRGQGALRNEQFF. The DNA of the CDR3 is TGTGCCAGCAGCCCAAGGGGGCAGGGGGCCTTAAGGAATGAGCAGTTCTTC.

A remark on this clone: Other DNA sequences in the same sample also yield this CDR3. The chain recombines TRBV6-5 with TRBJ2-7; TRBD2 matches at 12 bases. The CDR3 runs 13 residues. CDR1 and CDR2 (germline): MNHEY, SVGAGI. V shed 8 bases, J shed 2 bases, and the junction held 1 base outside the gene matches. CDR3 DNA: TGTGCCAGCCGGACTAGCGGGACCTACGAGCAGTACTTC. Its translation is CASRTSGTYEQYF.

The CDR3 region is CASSPQGSRNTEAFF. Here the CDR3 DNA reads TGTGCCAGCAGCCCTCAGGGGTCTAGGAACACTGAAGCTTTCTTT. The rearrangement uses TRBV7-9 and TRBJ1-1, with D possibly matching TRBD1 (6 bases). The germline CDR1 and CDR2 sequences are SEHNR and FQNEAQ (reference sequence). This CDR3 contains 15 residues. V was cut by 5 bases and J by 1 base, with 14 bases left in between.

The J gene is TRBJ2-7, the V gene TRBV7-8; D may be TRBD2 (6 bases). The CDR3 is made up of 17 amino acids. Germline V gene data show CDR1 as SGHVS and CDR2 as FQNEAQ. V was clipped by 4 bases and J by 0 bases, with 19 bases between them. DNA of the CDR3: TGTGCCAGCAGCTCTATTATATTGGGAGGATCCTCCTACGAGCAGTACTTC. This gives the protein CASSSIILGGSSYEQYF.

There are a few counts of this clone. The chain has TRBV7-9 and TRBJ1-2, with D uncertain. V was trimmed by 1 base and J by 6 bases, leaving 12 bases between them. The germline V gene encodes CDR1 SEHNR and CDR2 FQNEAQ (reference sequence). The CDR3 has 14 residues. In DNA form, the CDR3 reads TGTGCCAGCAGCTTAGAAGTTTCCGGTAATGGCTACACCTTC. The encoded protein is CASSLEVSGNGYTF.

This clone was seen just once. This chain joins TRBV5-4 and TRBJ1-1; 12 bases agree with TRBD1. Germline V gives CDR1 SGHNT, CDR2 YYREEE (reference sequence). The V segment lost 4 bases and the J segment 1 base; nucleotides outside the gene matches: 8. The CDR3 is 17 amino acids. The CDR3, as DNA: TGTGCCAGCAGCCTGACCGGGACAGGGGGCTGGAACACTGAAGCTTTCTTT. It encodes CASSLTGTGGWNTEAFF. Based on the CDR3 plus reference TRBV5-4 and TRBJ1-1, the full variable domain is ETGVTQSPTHLIKTRGQQVTLRCSSQSGHNTVSWYQQALGQGPQFIFQYYREEENGRGNFPPRFSGLQFPNYSSELNVNALELDDSALYLCASSLTGTGGWNTEAFFGQGTRLTVV.

The CDR3 bases are TGTGCCAGCAGTGCCCTTGGGGGCACAGATACGCAGTATTTT. Encoded protein: CASSALGGTDTQYF. The chain joins TRBV6-4 to TRBJ2-3; D remains unclear. Trimming shortened V by 4 bases and J by 1 base, and 9 bases separated the two germline ends. This CDR3 spans 14 amino acids. The germline gives CDR1 MRHNA, CDR2 SNTAGT.

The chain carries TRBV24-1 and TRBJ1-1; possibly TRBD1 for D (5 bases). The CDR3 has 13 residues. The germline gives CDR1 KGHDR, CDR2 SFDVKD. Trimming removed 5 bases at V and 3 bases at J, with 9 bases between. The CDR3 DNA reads TGTGCCACCAGTGCGGCGGGGCACACTGAAGCTTTCTTT. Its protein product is CATSAAGHTEAFF.

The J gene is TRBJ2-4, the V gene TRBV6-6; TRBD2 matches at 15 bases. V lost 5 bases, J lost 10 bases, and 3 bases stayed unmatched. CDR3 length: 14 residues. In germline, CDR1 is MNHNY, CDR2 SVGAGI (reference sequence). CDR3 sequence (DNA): TGTGCCAGCAGTCGGACTAGCGGGGGGGGTATTCAGTACTTC. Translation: CASSRTSGGGIQYF.

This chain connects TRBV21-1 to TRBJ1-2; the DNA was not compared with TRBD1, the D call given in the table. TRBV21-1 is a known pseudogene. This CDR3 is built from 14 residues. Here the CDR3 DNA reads TGTGCCAGCAGCCGGACAGGGGAAAACTATGGCTACACCTTC. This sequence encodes CASSRTGENYGYTF.

CDR3 bases: TGTGCCAGCAGCCGAGGACTCGGGGAAAAACTGTTTTTT. Translating gives CASSRGLGEKLFF. The chain recombines TRBV3-1 (or the pseudogene TRBV3-2) with TRBJ1-4; D is undetermined. The V end was cut by 4 bases, the J end by 8 bases, with 11 bases between. Germline-derived CDR1 and CDR2 are LGHDT and YNNKEL (reference sequence). This CDR3 is built from 13 residues.

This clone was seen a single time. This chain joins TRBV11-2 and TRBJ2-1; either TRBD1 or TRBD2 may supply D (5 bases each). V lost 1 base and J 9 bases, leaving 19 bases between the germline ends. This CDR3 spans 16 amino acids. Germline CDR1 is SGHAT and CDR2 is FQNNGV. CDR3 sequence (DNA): TGTGCCAGCAGCTTAGGAGGGGCGGGTGGTGGCGGTGAGCAGTTCTTC. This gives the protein CASSLGGAGGGGEQFF.

CDR3 bases: TGCGCCAGCAGATCTGGGAGACAGGTCTGGTGTGAAAAACTGTTTTTT. Residues: CASRSGRQVWCEKLFF. The genes are TRBV5-1 and TRBJ1-4; maybe TRBD1 (6 bases). The germline V gene encodes CDR1 SGHRS and CDR2 YFSETQ. Trimming left V 5 bases short and J 7 bases short, with 21 bases between. There are 16 residues in the CDR3.

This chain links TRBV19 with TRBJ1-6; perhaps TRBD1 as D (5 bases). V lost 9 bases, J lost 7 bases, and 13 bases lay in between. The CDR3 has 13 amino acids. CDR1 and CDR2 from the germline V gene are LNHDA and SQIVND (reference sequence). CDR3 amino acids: CASKRDWNSPLHF. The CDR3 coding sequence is TGTGCCAGCAAACGGGACTGGAATTCACCCCTCCACTTT. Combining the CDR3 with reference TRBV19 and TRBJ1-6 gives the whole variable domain DGGITQSPKYLFRKEGQNVTLSCEQNLNHDAMYWYRQDPGQGLRLIYYSQIVNDFQKGDIAEGYSVSREKKESFPLTVTSAQKNPTAFYLCASKRDWNSPLHFGNGTRLTVT.

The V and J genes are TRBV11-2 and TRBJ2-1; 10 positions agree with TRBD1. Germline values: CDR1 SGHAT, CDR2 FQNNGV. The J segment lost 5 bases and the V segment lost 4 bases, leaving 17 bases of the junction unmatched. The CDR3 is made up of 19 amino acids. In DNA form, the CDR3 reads TGTGCCAGCAGCTCCAACACATACTCCGGGACAGGGGTGGACAATGAGCAGTTCTTC. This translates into CASSSNTYSGTGVDNEQFF.

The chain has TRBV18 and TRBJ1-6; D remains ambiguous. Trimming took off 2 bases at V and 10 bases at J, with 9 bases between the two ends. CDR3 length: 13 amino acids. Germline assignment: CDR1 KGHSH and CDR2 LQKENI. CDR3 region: CASSPGERSPLHF. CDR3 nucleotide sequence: TGTGCCAGCTCACCAGGAGAAAGGTCACCCCTCCACTTT.

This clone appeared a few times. CDR3 region: CASSLGLATKDTQYF. The CDR3 DNA follows: TGTGCCAGCAGCCTAGGACTAGCCACCAAAGATACGCAGTATTTT. The rearrangement joins TRBV7-3 to TRBJ2-3; 8 positions match TRBD2. The CDR3 loop spans 15 amino acids. V gave up 5 bases and J gave up 5 bases; unmatched junction bases: 9. Germline CDR1 SGHTA, CDR2 FQGTGA.